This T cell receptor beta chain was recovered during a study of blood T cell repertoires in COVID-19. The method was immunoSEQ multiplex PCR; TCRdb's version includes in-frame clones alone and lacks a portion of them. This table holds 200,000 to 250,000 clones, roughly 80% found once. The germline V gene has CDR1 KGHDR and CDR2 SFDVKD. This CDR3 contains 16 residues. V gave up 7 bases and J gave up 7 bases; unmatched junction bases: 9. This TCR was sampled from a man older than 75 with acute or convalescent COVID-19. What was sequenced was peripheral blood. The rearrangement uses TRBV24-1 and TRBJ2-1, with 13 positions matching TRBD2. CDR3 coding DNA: TGTGCCACCAGCCTAGGACTAGCGGGAGCAGGAAATGAGCAGTTCTTC. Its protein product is CATSLGLAGAGNEQFF.